A selection of T cell receptor beta chains follows, all from one sample in a study of Graves' ophthalmopathy and Graves' hyperthyroidism. TCRdb analysed the multiplex PCR reads with MiXCR anew, one entry per CDR3 protein. The sample comprises approximately 540,000 distinct CDR3 sequences, about 40% of which are singletons, and less than 4.5% rests with the top ten. The sample taken for sequencing was peripheral blood or thyroid tissue (not recorded which). All receptors come from an adult man with Graves' hyperthyroidism. Each CDR3 is given with its conserved first and last residue. The D gene is left open where the match is weak. Clone size is stated in some rows and not others, as once, few, many or a class when expanded.

J: TRBJ2-7; size: once; V: TRBV7-9; D: TRBD1; DNA: TGTGCCAGCAGCTTCTTGGACAGGGGCTCCTACGAGCAGTACTTC; CDR3: CASSFLDRGSYEQYF
J: TRBJ2-2; size: .; V: TRBV29-1; D: .; DNA: TGCAGCGTTGAGAGGGGCGGGGAGCTGTTTTTT; CDR3: CSVERGGELFF
J: TRBJ1-5; size: .; V: TRBV9; D: .; DNA: TGTGCCAGCAGCCCAGGCGGCGGGGGGACTATGGATCAGCCCCAGCATTTT; CDR3: CASSPGGGGTMDQPQHF
J: TRBJ1-1; size: .; V: TRBV4-1; D: .; DNA: TGCGCCAGCAGCCTCCTACAGGTAATGAACACTGAAGCTTTCTTT; CDR3: CASSLLQVMNTEAFF
J: TRBJ2-7; size: .; V: TRBV7-9; D: TRBD2; DNA: TGCGCCAGCAGCACCCGGGTTAGCGGGAGCTCCTACGAGCAGTACTTC; CDR3: CASSTRVSGSSYEQYF
J: TRBJ1-2; size: .; V: TRBV2; D: TRBD1; DNA: TGTGCCAGCAGTCCGGGACAGGTCAGGCCCTTC; CDR3: CASSPGQVRPF
J: TRBJ2-7; size: .; V: TRBV10-3; D: .; DNA: TGTGCCATTTCTACTCCTAGCTCCTACGAGCAGTACTTC; CDR3: CAISTPSSYEQYF
J: TRBJ1-5; size: once; V: TRBV2; D: .; DNA: TGTGCCAGCAGCTTAGGGCGGTTGGGGGCGAACTCTCAGCCCCAGCATTTT; CDR3: CASSLGRLGANSQPQHF
J: TRBJ1-3; size: .; V: TRBV29-1; D: .; DNA: TGCAGCGTTGGAGGGGGGGGAAACACCATATATTTT; CDR3: CSVGGGGNTIYF
J: TRBJ1-4; size: many; V: TRBV5-6; D: TRBD1; DNA: TGTGCCAGCAGCTTGGACAGGGGCGGGCCTCTTTTT; CDR3: CASSLDRGGPLF
J: TRBJ2-7; size: once; V: TRBV2; D: TRBD1; DNA: TGTGCCAGCTTCGGGACAGGGGGGATCTACGAGCAGTACTTC; CDR3: CASFGTGGIYEQYF
J: TRBJ1-2; size: .; V: TRBV9; D: .; DNA: TGTGCCAGCAGCGTCGGGGGGGACCATGGCTACACCTTC; CDR3: CASSVGGDHGYTF
J: TRBJ2-2; size: many; V: TRBV7-2; D: .; DNA: TGTGCCAGCAGCTTAGCTGCGCCAGGGCTGACCGGGGAGCTGTTTTTT; CDR3: CASSLAAPGLTGELFF
J: TRBJ2-7; size: many; V: TRBV7-3; D: TRBD2; DNA: TGTGCCAGCAGCGTCCTTAGCGGGGAGTCCTACGAGCAGTACTTC; CDR3: CASSVLSGESYEQYF
J: TRBJ2-2; size: .; V: TRBV7-3; D: .; DNA: TGTGCCAACAGTAGGGGGAACACCGGGGAGCTGTTTTTT; CDR3: CANSRGNTGELFF
J: TRBJ1-6; size: .; V: TRBV29-1; D: .; DNA: TGCAGCGTTGCCAGGGTCTGGTCTTCACCCCTCCACTTT; CDR3: CSVARVWSSPLHF
J: TRBJ2-7; size: many; V: TRBV6-2/TRBV6-3; D: .; DNA: TGTGCCAGCAGTTACGGGCAGGGCGTTTCCTACGAGCAGTACTTC; CDR3: CASSYGQGVSYEQYF
J: TRBJ1-2; size: .; V: TRBV4-1; D: TRBD1; DNA: TGCGCCAGCAGCCCAGCGGGACAGCTGAGCTATGGCTACACCTTC; CDR3: CASSPAGQLSYGYTF
J: TRBJ1-1; size: .; V: TRBV7-9; D: TRBD1; DNA: TGTGCCAGCAGCTTCGGGGGGACAGGGAAGGGGGAAGCTTTCTTT; CDR3: CASSFGGTGKGEAFF
J: TRBJ2-7; size: many; V: TRBV20-1; D: TRBD2; DNA: TGCAGTGCTAGAGATTGGCGAAGCGGGAGGACGGCTTACGAGCAGTACTTC; CDR3: CSARDWRSGRTAYEQYF
J: TRBJ1-2; size: many; V: TRBV19; D: .; DNA: TGTGCCAGTAGTATTAGGTTGAACTATGGCTACACCTTC; CDR3: CASSIRLNYGYTF
J: TRBJ2-7; size: many; V: TRBV6-5; D: TRBD1; DNA: TGTGCCAGCAGGGGGGACAGACGGGAGCAGTACTTC; CDR3: CASRGDRREQYF